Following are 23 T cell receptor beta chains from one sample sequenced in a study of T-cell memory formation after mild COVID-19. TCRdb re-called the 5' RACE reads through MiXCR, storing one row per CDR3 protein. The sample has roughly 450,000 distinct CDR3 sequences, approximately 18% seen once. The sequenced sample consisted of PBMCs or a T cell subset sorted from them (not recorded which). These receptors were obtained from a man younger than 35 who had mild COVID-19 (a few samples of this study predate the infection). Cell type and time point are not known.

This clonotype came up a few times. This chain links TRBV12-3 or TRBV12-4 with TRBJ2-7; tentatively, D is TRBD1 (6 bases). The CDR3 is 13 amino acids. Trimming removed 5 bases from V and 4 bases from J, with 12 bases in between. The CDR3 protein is CASSGLTGYEQYF. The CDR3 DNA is TGTGCCAGCAGTGGCCTGACAGGTTACGAGCAGTACTTC.

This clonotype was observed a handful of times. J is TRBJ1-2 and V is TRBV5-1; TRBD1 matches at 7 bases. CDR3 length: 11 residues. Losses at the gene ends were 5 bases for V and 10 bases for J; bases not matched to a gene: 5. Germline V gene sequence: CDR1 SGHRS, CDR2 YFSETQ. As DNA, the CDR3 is TGCGCCAGCAGGCAGACAGGGACCTACACCTTC. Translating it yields CASRQTGTYTF. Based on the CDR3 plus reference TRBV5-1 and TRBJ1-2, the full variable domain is KAGVTQTPRYLIKTRGQQVTLSCSPISGHRSVSWYQQTPGQGLQFLFEYFSETQRNKGNFPGRFSGRQFSNSRSEMNVSTLELGDSALYLCASRQTGTYTFGSGTRLTVV.

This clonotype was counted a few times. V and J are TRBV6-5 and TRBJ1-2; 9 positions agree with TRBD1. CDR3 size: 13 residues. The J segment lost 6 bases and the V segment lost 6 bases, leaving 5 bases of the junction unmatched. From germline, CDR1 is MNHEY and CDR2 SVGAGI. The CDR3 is CASRVGTGNGYTF. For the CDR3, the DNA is TGTGCCAGCAGAGTTGGGACAGGGAATGGCTACACCTTC.

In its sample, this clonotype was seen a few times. CDR3 residues: CASSLGEDRTNTQYF. DNA of the CDR3: TGTGCCAGCAGCTTAGGGGAGGACAGGACGAATACGCAGTATTTT. V usage is TRBV7-9 and J usage is TRBJ2-3; D possibly corresponds to TRBD1 (7 bases). V gave up 1 base and J gave up 7 bases, with 15 bases separating them. From germline, CDR1 is SEHNR and CDR2 FQNEAQ (reference sequence). The CDR3 extends over 15 amino acids.

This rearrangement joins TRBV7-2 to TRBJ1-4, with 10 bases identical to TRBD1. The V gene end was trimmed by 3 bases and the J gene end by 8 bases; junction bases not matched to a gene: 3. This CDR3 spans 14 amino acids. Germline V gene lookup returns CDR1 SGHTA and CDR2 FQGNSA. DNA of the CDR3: TGTGCCAGCAGCTTCGACAGGGGGCGCGAAAAACTGTTTTTT. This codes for CASSFDRGREKLFF.

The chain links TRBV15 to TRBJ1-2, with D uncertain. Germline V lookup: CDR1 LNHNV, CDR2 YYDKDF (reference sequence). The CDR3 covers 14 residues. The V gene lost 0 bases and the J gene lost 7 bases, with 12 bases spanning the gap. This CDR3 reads CATSRDLGSVGYTF. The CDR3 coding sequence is TGTGCCACCAGCAGAGATCTGGGGTCGGTTGGCTACACCTTC.

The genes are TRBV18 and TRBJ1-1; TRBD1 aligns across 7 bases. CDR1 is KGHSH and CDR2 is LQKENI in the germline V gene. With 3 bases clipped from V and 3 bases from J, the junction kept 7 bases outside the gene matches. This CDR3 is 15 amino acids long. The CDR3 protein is CASSPTTGEDTEAFF. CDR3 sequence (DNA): TGTGCCAGCTCACCGACTACAGGGGAGGACACTGAAGCTTTCTTT.

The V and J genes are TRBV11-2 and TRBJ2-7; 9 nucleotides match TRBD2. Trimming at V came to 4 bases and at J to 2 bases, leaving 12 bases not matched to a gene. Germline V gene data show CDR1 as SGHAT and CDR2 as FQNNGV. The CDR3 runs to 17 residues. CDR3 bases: TGTGCCAGCAGCTCTAATGGACTAGCGCCCTCCGCCTACGAGCAGTACTTC. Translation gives CASSSNGLAPSAYEQYF.

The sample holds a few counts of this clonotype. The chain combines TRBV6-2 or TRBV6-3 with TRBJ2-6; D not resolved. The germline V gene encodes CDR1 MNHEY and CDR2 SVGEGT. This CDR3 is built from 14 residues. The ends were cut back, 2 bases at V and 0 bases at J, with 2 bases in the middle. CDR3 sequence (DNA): TGTGCCAGCAGTTACGACTCTGGGGCCAACGTCCTGACTTTC. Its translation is CASSYDSGANVLTF.

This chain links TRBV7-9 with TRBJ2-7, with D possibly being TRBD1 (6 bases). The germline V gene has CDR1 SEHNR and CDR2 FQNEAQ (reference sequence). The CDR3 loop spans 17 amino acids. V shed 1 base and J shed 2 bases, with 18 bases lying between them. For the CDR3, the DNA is TGTGCCAGCAGCTTAGGACAGGTCCTCAACCCTACCTACGAGCAGTACTTC. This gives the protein CASSLGQVLNPTYEQYF. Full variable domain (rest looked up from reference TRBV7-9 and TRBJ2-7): DTGVSQNPRHKITKRGQNVTFRCDPISEHNRLYWYRQTLGQGPEFLTYFQNEAQLEKSRLLSDRFSAERPKGSFSTLEIQRTEQGDSAMYLCASSLGQVLNPTYEQYFGPGTRLTVT.

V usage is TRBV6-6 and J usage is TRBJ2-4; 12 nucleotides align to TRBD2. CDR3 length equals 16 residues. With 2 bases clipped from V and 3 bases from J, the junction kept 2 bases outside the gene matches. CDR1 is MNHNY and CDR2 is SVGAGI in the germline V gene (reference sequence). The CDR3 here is CASSYLAGGSKNIQYF. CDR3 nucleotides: TGTGCCAGCAGTTACCTAGCGGGGGGGAGCAAAAACATTCAGTACTTC.

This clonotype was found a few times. In DNA, the CDR3 is TGTGCCATCGGAGGGACAGGGAACACCGGGGAGCTGTTTTTT. Encoded protein: CAIGGTGNTGELFF. This sequence joins TRBV10-3 and TRBJ2-2, with TRBD1 matching over 8 bases. The germline gives CDR1 ENHRY, CDR2 SYGVKD. The ends lost 8 bases at V and 1 base at J; junction bases unmatched: 3. This CDR3 spans 14 amino acids.

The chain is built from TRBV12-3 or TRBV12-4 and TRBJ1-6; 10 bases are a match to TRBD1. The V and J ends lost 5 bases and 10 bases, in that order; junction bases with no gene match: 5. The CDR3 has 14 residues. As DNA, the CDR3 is TGTGCCAGCAGTCTCCGGACAGGGGGGTCACCCCTCCACTTT. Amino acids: CASSLRTGGSPLHF.

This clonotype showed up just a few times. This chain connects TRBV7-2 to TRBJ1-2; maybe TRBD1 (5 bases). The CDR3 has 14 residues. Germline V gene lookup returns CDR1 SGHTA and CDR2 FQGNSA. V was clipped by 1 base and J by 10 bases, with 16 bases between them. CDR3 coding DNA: TGTGCCAGCAGCTTAGGTAGGAGCAGGGAGGACTACACCTTC. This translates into CASSLGRSREDYTF.

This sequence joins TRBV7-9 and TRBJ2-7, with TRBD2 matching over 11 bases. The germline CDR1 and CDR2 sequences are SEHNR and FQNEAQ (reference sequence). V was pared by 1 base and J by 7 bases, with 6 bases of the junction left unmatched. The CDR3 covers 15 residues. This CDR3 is CASSLGATSGEEQYV. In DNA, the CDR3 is TGTGCCAGCAGCTTAGGCGCGACTAGCGGGGAGGAGCAGTACGTC.

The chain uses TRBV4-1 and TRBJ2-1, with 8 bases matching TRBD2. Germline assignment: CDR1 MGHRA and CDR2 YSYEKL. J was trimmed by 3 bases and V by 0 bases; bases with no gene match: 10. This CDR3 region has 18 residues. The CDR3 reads CASSQDLRAGDFYNEQFF. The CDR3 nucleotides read TGCGCCAGCAGCCAAGACCTCCGAGCGGGGGACTTCTACAATGAGCAGTTCTTC.

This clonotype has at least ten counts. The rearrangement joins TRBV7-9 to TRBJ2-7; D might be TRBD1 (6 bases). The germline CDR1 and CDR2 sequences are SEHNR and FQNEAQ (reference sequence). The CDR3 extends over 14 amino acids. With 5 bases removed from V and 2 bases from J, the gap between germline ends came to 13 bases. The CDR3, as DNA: TGTGCCAGCAGCCTTGCGCAGGGGCCCTACGAGCAGTACGTC. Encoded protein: CASSLAQGPYEQYV.

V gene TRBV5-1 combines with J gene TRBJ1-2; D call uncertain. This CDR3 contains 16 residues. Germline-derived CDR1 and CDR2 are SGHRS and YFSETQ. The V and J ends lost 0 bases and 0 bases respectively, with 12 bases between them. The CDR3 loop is CASSLAVRRANYGYTF. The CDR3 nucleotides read TGCGCCAGCAGCTTGGCCGTCAGGAGAGCTAACTATGGCTACACCTTC.

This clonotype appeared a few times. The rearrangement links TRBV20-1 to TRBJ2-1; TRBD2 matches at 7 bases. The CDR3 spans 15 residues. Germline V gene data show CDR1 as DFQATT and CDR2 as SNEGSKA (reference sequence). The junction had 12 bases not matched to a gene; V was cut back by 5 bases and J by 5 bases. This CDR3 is CSASTPGLADNEQFF. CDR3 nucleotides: TGCAGTGCTTCGACCCCGGGGCTAGCGGACAATGAGCAGTTCTTC.

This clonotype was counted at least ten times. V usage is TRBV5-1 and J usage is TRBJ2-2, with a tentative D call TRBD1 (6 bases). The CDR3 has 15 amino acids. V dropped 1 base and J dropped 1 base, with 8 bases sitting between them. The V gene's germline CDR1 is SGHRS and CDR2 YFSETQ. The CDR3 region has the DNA TGCGCCAGCAGCTTGAGGGGGAGGAACACCGGGGAGCTGTTTTTT. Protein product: CASSLRGRNTGELFF.

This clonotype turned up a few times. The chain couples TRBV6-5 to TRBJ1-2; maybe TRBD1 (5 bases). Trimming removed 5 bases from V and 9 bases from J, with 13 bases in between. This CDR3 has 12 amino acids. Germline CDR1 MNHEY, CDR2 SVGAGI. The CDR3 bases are TGTGCCAGCAGTAGACAGCCCGGTCGCTACACCTTC. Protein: CASSRQPGRYTF.

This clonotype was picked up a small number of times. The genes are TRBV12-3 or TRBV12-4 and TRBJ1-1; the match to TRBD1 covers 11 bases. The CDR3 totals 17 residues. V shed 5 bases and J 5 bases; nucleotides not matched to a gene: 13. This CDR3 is CASSKGTGGRLDTEAFF. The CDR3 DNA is TGTGCCAGCAGTAAGGGGACAGGGGGGAGGTTGGATACTGAAGCTTTCTTT.

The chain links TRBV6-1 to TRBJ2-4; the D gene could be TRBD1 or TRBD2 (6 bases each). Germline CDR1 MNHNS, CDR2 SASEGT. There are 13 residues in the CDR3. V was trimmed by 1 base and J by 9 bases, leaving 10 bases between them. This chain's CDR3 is CASSEEGGTIQYF. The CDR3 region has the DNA TGTGCCAGCAGTGAAGAGGGGGGAACCATTCAGTACTTC.